This T cell receptor beta chain was observed in a study of T cells in localized non-small cell lung cancer. This clone occurred once. Its specificity is not known. General study results and limits: Median detection of top 100 tumor clones in adjacent lung was 55 to 60 clones.

Libraries were prepared by immunoSEQ multiplex PCR; TCRdb keeps only in-frame clonotypes and omits some of them. Among 70,000 to 90,000 clones listed, around 81% were seen once. Unmatched junction bases numbered 3, after V lost 6 bases and J lost 2 bases. Looked up from germline, CDR1 is MGHDK and CDR2 is SYGVNS. This CDR3 region has 14 residues. The material was peripheral blood, obtained before any cancer treatment. The TCR sequence derives from a female donor of 60 years or more with stage I lung adenocarcinoma. The rearrangement uses TRBV25-1 and TRBJ2-5; 10 positions agree with TRBD1. DNA for the CDR3: TGTGCCAGCAGCCCGGACAGGGGGCAAGAGACCCAGTACTTC. It codes for CASSPDRGQETQYF.